This T cell receptor beta chain was observed in a study of identical twins. Study-wide results and limits: In zero-insertion analyses, partial confounding could arise from invariant MAIT and iNKT cells. A lower insertion count was a feature of abundant cord blood beta clonotypes, with no such feature in memory repertoires.

Every sampled donor was Caucasian and healthy. V was cut by 7 bases and J by 2 bases, with 13 bases left in between. This CDR3 has 14 residues. Germline CDR1 and CDR2: LNHNV and YYDKDF (reference sequence). A template switching step contributed a universal primer site, while unique molecular identifiers were present in the cDNA. TCRdb independently ran MiXCR on the 5' RACE reads; one entry per CDR3 protein. The table lists 200,000 or so distinct CDR3 sequences, roughly 7.5% of them singletons. This clonotype appeared a few times. Its specificity is unknown. Another study also made use of these data, one on yellow fever vaccine responses in identical twins.

The receptor's source is a woman under 30 in good health. The chain joins TRBV15 to TRBJ2-3, with TRBD2 as a possible D gene (7 bases). The material sequenced was memory (CD45RO+) T cells sorted from blood. The chain's CDR3 is CATKGGDATDTQYF. The CDR3 DNA follows: TGTGCCACCAAAGGGGGGGACGCCACAGATACGCAGTATTTT.